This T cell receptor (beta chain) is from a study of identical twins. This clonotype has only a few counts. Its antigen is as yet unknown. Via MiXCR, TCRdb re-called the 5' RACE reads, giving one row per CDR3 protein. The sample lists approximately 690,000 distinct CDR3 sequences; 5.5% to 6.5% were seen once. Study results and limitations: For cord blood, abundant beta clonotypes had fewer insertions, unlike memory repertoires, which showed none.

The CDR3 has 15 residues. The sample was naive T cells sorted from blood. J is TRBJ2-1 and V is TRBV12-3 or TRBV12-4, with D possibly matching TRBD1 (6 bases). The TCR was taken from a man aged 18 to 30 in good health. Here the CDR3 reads CALLQWDTPFSEQFF. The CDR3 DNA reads TGTGCTCTCCTTCAGTGGGACACCCCTTTTTCGGAGCAGTTCTTC.